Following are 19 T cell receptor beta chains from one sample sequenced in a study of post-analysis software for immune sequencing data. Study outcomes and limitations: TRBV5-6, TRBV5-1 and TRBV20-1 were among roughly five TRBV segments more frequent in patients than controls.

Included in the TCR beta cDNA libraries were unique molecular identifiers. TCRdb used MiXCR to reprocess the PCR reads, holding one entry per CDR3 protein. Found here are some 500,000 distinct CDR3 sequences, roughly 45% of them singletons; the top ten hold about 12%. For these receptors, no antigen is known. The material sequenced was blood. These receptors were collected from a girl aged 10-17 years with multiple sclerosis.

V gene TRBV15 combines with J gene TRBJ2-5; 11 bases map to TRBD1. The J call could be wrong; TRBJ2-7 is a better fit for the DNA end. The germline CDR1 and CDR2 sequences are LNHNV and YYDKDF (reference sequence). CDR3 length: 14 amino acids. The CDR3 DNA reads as TGTGCCACCACCTTGGACAGGGGGCACCACGAGCAGTACTTC. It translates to CATTLDRGHHEQYF.

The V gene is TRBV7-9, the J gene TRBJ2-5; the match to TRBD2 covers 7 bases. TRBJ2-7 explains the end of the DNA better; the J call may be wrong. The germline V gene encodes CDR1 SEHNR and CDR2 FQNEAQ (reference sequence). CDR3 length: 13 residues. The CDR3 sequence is CASSSTSAYEQYF. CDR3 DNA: TGTGCCAGCAGCTCCACTAGCGCTTACGAGCAGTACTTC.

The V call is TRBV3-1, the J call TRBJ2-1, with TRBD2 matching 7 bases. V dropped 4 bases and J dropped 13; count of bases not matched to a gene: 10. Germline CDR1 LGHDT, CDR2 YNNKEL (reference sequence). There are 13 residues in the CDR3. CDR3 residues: CASSPISRGGQFF. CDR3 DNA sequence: TGTGCCAGCAGCCCAATATCTCGCGGGGGACAGTTCTTC.

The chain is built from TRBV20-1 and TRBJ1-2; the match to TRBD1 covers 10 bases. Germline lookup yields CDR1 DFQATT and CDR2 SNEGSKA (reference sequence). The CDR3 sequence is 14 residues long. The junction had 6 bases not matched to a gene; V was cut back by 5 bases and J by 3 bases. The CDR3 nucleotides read TGCAGTGCTTACCGGGACAGGGGTGACTATGGCTACACCTTC. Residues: CSAYRDRGDYGYTF.

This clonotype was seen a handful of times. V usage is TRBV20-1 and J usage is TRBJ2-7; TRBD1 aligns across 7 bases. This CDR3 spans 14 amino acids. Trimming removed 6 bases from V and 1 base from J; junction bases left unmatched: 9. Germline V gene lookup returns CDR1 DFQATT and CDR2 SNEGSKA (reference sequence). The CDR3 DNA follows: TGCAGTGCGCAAAGACAGGGTTTTTCCTACGAGCAGTACTTC. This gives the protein CSAQRQGFSYEQYF.

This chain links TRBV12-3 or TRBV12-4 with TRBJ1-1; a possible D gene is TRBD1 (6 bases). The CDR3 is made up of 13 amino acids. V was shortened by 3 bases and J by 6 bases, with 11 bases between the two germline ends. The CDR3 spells CASSLREGAEAFF. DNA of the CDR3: TGTGCCAGCAGTTTGCGGGAGGGGGCTGAAGCTTTCTTT.

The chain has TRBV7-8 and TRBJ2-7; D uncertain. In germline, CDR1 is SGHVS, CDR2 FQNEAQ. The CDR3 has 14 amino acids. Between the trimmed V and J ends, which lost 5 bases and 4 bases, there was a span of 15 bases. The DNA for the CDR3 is TGTGCCAGCAGCCCGAGAAGGGTGTCTTACGAGCAGTACTTC. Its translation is CASSPRRVSYEQYF.

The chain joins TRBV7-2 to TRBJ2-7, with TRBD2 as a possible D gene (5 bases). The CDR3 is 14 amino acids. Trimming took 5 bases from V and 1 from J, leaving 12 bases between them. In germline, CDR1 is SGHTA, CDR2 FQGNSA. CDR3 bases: TGTGCCAGCAGCCCTCGACGGGGTTCCTACGAGCAGTACTTC. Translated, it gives CASSPRRGSYEQYF.

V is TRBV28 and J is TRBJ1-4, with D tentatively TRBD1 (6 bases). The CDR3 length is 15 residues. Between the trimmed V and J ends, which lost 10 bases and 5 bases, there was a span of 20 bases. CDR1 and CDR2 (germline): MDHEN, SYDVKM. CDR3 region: CAIGTGGRGNEKLFF. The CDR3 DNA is TGTGCCATCGGGACCGGCGGCAGGGGCAATGAAAAACTGTTTTTT.

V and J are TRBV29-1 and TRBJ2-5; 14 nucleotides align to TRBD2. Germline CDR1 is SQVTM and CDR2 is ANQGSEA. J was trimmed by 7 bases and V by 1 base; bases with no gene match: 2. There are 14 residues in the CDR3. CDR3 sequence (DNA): TGCAGCGTTGAAGCCGGACTAGCGGGAGGGACCCAGTACTTC. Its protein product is CSVEAGLAGGTQYF. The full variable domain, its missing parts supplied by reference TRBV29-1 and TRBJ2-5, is SAVISQKPSRDICQRGTSLTIQCQVDSQVTMMFWYRQQPGQSLTLIATANQGSEATYESGFVIDKFPISRPNLTFSTLTVSNMSPEDSSIYLCSVEAGLAGGTQYFGPGTRLLVL.

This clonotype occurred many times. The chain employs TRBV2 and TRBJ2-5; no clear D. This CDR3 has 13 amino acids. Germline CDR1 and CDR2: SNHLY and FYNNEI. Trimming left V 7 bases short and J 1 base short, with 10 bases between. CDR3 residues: CASNGVFQETQYF. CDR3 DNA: TGTGCCAGCAATGGCGTATTCCAAGAGACCCAGTACTTC.

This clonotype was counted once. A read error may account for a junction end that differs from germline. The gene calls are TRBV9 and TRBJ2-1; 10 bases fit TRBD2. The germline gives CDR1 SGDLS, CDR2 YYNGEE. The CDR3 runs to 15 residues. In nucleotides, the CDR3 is TGTGCCAGCAGCGACCCTAGCGGGAGTGCGAATGAGCGGTTCTTC. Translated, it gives CASSDPSGSANERFF.

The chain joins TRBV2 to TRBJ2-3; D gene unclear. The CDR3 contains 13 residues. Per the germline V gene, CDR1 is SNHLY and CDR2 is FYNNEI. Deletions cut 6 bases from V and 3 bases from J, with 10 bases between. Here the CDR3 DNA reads TGTGCCAGCAGCCCCCCATATACAGATACGCAGTATTTT. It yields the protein CASSPPYTDTQYF.

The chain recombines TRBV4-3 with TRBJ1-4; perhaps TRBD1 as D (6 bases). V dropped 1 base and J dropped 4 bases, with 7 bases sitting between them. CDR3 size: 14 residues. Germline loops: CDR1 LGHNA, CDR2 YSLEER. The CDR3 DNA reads TGCGCCAGCAGCCAAGCAGGGGTTAATGAAAAACTGTTTTTT. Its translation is CASSQAGVNEKLFF.

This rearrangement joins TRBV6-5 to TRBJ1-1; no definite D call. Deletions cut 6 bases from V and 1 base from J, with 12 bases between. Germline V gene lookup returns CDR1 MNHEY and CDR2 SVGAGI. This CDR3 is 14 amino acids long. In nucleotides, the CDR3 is TGTGCCAGCAGCCCCACGGCCCCGAACACTGAAGCTTTCTTT. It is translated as CASSPTAPNTEAFF.

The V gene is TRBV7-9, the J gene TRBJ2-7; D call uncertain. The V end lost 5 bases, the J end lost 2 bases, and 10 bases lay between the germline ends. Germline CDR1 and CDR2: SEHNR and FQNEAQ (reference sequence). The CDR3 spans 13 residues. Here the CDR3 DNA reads TGTGCCAGCAGCGGGCACATAACCTACGAGCAGTACTTC. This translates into CASSGHITYEQYF. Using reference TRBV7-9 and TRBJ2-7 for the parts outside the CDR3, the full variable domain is DTGVSQNPRHKITKRGQNVTFRCDPISEHNRLYWYRQTLGQGPEFLTYFQNEAQLEKSRLLSDRFSAERPKGSFSTLEIQRTEQGDSAMYLCASSGHITYEQYFGPGTRLTVT.

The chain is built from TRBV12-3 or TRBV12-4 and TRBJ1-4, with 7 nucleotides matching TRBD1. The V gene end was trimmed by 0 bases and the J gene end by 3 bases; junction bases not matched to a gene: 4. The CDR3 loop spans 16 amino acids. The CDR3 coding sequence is TGTGCCAGCAGTTTAGCAGGGGGCTTTTCTAATGAAAAACTGTTTTTT. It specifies CASSLAGGFSNEKLFF.

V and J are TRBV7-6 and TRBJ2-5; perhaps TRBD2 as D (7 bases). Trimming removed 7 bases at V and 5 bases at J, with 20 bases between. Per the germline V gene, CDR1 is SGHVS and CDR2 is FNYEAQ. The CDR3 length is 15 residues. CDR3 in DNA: TGTGCCAGCACCCTGGGGGGGCCTCAACAGGAGACCCAGTACTTC. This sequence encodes CASTLGGPQQETQYF.

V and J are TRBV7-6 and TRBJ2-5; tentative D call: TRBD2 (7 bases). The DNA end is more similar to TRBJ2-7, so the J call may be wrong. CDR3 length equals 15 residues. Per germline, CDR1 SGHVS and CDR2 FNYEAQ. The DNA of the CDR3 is TGTGCCAGCAGCTTATTTGACGGCGGGGGCGACGAGCAGTACTTC. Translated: CASSLFDGGGDEQYF.